This T cell receptor (beta chain) was captured in a study of T cell responses to AZD1222 COVID-19 vaccine. Study-wide background: Combined were second doses at about 4 or about 12 weeks. Study findings and constraints: The study sampled repertoires only after the peak T cell response. Clonal diversity was possibly underestimated, and white British individuals and females predominated among donors. Spike-specific TCR breadth and depth grew following two AZD1222 doses.

CDR1 and CDR2 from the germline V gene are SEHNR and FQNEAQ (reference sequence). The V end was cut by 3 bases, the J end by 8 bases, with 13 bases between. This CDR3 has 13 amino acids. With respect to this clone: Its antigen is as yet unknown.

The table came from immunoSEQ multiplex PCR; TCRdb's copy has only in-frame clones and leaves some out. The table shows roughly 100,000 clones, with almost 90% occurring only once. This chain links TRBV7-9 with TRBJ1-2; D unresolved. The specimen comprised peripheral blood, sampled on day 0 of AZD1222 vaccination. This TCR was sampled from an adult in good health. Here the CDR3 reads CASSFADRRGYTF. In DNA, the CDR3 is TGTGCCAGCAGCTTCGCTGATCGAAGGGGCTACACCTTC.